These T cell receptor beta chains were read from a single sample in a study of human T cells and chemical hapten exposure. From the RACE reads, TCRdb called clonotypes with MiXCR, one entry per CDR3 protein. Of a few hundred thousand distinct CDR3 sequences listed, approximately 5.1% were seen once; the top ten hold around 2%. Sequenced material: whole blood, taken in connection with sensitization to the hapten diphenylcyclopropenone (DPC). The receptors were sampled from a woman aged 45-65 years with alopecia areata. Some clones in this sample may be carry-over from other donors' samples. Each CDR3 is given with its conserved first and last residue. A D gene is named only where the DNA matches it firmly. Rows may omit the clone size; those that give it use once, few, many or a size class.

NA many TRBJ1-1 TRBV12-3/TRBV12-4 CASSPGWGTEAFF TGTGCCAGCAGCCCCGGGTGGGGAACTGAAGCTTTCTTT
NA many TRBJ1-1 TRBV6-5 CASSYSRGQGKMNTEAFF TGTGCCAGCAGTTACTCAAGGGGCCAAGGAAAGATGAACACTGAAGCTTTCTTT
NA NA TRBJ1-1 TRBV27 CVVTGGTEAFF TGTGTAGTTACTGGGGGGACTGAAGCTTTCTTT
NA many TRBJ1-6 TRBV9 CASSVAVGQSPLHF TGTGCCAGCAGCGTAGCGGTAGGGCAATCACCCCTCCACTTT
TRBD2 few TRBJ2-7 TRBV7-2 CASSLKAGGAEQYF TGTGCCAGCAGCTTAAAAGCGGGGGGGGCCGAGCAGTACTTC
TRBD1 few TRBJ1-1 TRBV29-1 CSAPTRGRTEAFF TGCAGCGCACCCACCAGGGGGCGCACTGAAGCTTTCTTT
TRBD1 NA TRBJ1-4 TRBV12-3/TRBV12-4 CASRPQGGVAVTNEKLFF TGTGCCAGCAGACCACAGGGGGGGGTTGCGGTAACTAATGAAAAACTGTTTTTT
TRBD2 many TRBJ2-5 TRBV12-3/TRBV12-4 CASSLGSGGGETQYF TGTGCCAGCAGTTTAGGGAGCGGGGGGGGAGAGACCCAGTACTTC
TRBD2 many TRBJ2-5 TRBV5-1 CASSLGDYSSETQYF TGCGCCAGCAGCTTGGGGGACTATTCGAGTGAGACCCAGTACTTC
NA few TRBJ2-7 TRBV12-3/TRBV12-4 CASSSGTIAYEQYF TGTGCCAGCAGCTCCGGGACAATCGCCTACGAGCAGTACTTC
NA few TRBJ1-6 TRBV12-3/TRBV12-4 CASTFRGENSPLHF TGTGCCAGCACCTTCCGGGGGGAGAATTCACCCCTCCACTTT
TRBD1 few TRBJ1-1 TRBV28 CASSQWTGMNTEAFF TGTGCCAGCAGCCAGTGGACAGGCATGAACACTGAAGCTTTCTTT
NA few TRBJ2-1 TRBV19 CASSIDSGETSYNEQFF TGTGCCAGTAGTATAGATTCGGGGGAAACCTCCTACAATGAGCAGTTCTTC
NA many TRBJ2-1 TRBV29-1 CSVEVGSYNEQFF TGCAGCGTTGAAGTCGGGAGCTACAATGAGCAGTTCTTC
NA many TRBJ1-2 TRBV7-2 CASSLAGGYGYTF TGTGCCAGCAGCTTAGCTGGGGGCTATGGCTACACCTTC
NA many TRBJ2-7 TRBV5-1 CASSLAEGEGEQYF TGCGCCAGCAGCTTGGCCGAGGGTGAGGGCGAGCAGTACTTC
TRBD2 many TRBJ2-1 TRBV6-1 CASSGWTSGGAGFF TGTGCCAGCAGTGGATGGACTAGCGGGGGGGCCGGATTTTTC
NA many TRBJ1-1 TRBV12-5 CASGLVREAFF TGTGCTAGTGGTTTGGTTCGTGAAGCTTTCTTT
NA many TRBJ2-7 TRBV7-2 CASTRQLGDYEQYF TGTGCCAGCACCCGTCAACTAGGGGACTACGAGCAGTACTTC
TRBD1 NA TRBJ1-3 TRBV6-5 CASSYFRDSSSGNTIYF TGTGCCAGCAGTTACTTTAGGGACAGTAGCTCTGGAAACACCATATATTTT
TRBD2 few TRBJ2-1 TRBV20-1 CSARVRTSGSPYNEQFF TGCAGTGCTAGAGTCCGGACTAGCGGGAGCCCCTACAATGAGCAGTTCTTC
TRBD2 few TRBJ2-7 TRBV4-2 CASSQGTSLSSYEQYF TGTGCCAGCAGCCAAGGGACTAGTTTATCCTCCTACGAGCAGTACTTC